The TCR beta chain under discussion was sequenced for a study of response to subunit inactivated influenza vaccine. General study findings and limits: Authors suggested few new T cells are recruited by each seasonal influenza vaccination.

As for this clonotype: The target antigen is unknown.

Germline V CDR1 and CDR2: GTSNPN, SVGIG (reference sequence). The CDR3 runs 13 residues. The V end lost 2 bases, the J end lost 0 bases, and 7 bases lay between the germline ends. MiXCR, applied by TCRdb to the RT-PCR reads, yields one record per CDR3 protein. The repertoire holds roughly 160,000 distinct CDR3 sequences, with 9.5% to 13% as singletons. The sequence derives from a man aged 45-65 years who received an inactivated influenza vaccine. The chain couples TRBV30 to TRBJ1-1; the D is unclear. The sequencing here drew on non-naive T cells sorted from PBMCs, taken roughly 45 days after vaccination. This CDR3 is CAWSLQVNTEAFF. The DNA of the CDR3 is TGTGCCTGGAGTCTCCAGGTGAACACTGAAGCTTTCTTT.